Below are 15 T cell receptor beta chains sequenced from a single sample in a study of metastatic and nonmetastatic thyroid tumors. TCRdb re-called the PCR reads through MiXCR. The sample lists roughly 90,000 clones; 15% were seen once. Patients had received no treatment of any kind before thyroid surgery. The specimen was blood. Receptor source: a female donor with papillary thyroid cancer or a benign thyroid nodule (not recorded which). Some clones in this sample may be carry-over from other donors' samples.

With respect to this clone: A much bigger clone sits one base away, suggesting this may be a read error. The CDR3 here is CASSQVGRGSTDTQYF. The CDR3 nucleotides are TGTGCCAGCAGCCAAGTGGGACGGGGAAGCACAGATACGCAGTATTTT. The chain employs TRBV4-2 and TRBJ2-3, with D perhaps TRBD1 or TRBD2 (5 bases each). V was trimmed by 1 base and J by 0 bases, leaving 11 bases between them. This CDR3 region has 16 residues. Germline V gives CDR1 LGHNA, CDR2 YNFKEQ.

This clone was recorded at least ten times. The rearrangement joins TRBV2 to TRBJ2-1; no definite D call. The germline CDR1 and CDR2 sequences are SNHLY and FYNNEI. This CDR3 region has 15 residues. Trimming left V 1 base short and J 6 bases short, with 13 bases between. CDR3 DNA: TGTGCCAGCAGTGAAGGTGGGGAACCGCCCAATGAGCAGTTCTTC. Its translation is CASSEGGEPPNEQFF.

This clone was observed many times. The chain employs TRBV6-1 and TRBJ2-3; 10 bases are a match to TRBD1. Trimming at V came to 9 bases and at J to 5 bases, leaving 11 bases not matched to a gene. CDR1 and CDR2 (germline): MNHNS, SASEGT. This CDR3 is built from 15 residues. The CDR3 DNA reads TGTGCCAGTTCCCCTCCGGGACAGGGGAGAGATACGCAGTATTTT. Its translation: CASSPPGQGRDTQYF.

This clone was observed at least ten times. The chain joins TRBV15 to TRBJ1-4, with D tentatively TRBD1 (5 bases). Germline CDR1 LNHNV, CDR2 YYDKDF (reference sequence). The CDR3 runs 17 residues. Trimming removed 1 base at V and 4 bases at J, with 16 bases between. CDR3 nucleotides: TGTGCCACCAGCAGAGCCCCCCTGGATAGGGGTAATGAAAAACTGTTTTTT. This translates into CATSRAPLDRGNEKLFF.

The sample holds many counts of this clone. The genes are TRBV6-1 and TRBJ1-2, with TRBD1 identical over 10 bases. V shed 5 bases, J shed 2 bases, and the junction held 8 bases outside the gene matches. Looked up from germline, CDR1 is MNHNS and CDR2 is SASEGT. CDR3 length: 16 residues. The CDR3 DNA reads as TGTGCCAGCAGTAAGGGACAGGGGCGAACAAACTATGGCTACACCTTC. This codes for CASSKGQGRTNYGYTF.

The sample holds a few counts of this clone. One end of the junction is discordant with germline, which a read error may explain. The chain has TRBV3-1 and TRBJ2-3, with D possibly called TRBD1 or TRBD2 (6 bases each). In germline, CDR1 is LGHDT, CDR2 YNNKEL (reference sequence). This CDR3 is 16 amino acids long. CDR3 nucleotides: TGTGCCAGCAGCCAAGAGAAGGGGGGCCGCACAGGTACGCAGTATTTT. It is translated as CASSQEKGGRTGTQYF.

This clone was observed at least ten times. The chain carries TRBV6-2 or TRBV6-3 and TRBJ2-2, with TRBD1 identical over 10 bases. Germline-derived CDR1 and CDR2 are MNHEY and SVGEGT. CDR3 size: 15 residues. V lost 4 bases, J lost 3 bases, and 2 bases stayed unmatched. CDR3 amino acids: CASSSGTGDTGELFF. The CDR3 nucleotides read TGTGCCAGCAGTTCCGGGACAGGGGACACCGGGGAGCTGTTTTTT.

A remark on this clone: This may come from a read error, since a much larger clone is one base off. J is TRBJ2-5 and V is TRBV18; D call uncertain. Trimming removed 4 bases at V and 2 bases at J, with 2 bases between. There are 11 residues in the CDR3. Germline V gives CDR1 KGHSH, CDR2 LQKENI. The CDR3 sequence is CASSHQETQYF. CDR3 coding DNA: TGTGCCAGCTCACATCAAGAGACCCAGTACTTC.

This clone was recorded many times. Compared with germline, one end of the junction differs, possibly owing to a read error. The chain employs TRBV30 and TRBJ1-1; 9 nucleotides agree with TRBD1. The CDR3 contains 14 residues. CDR1 is GTSNPN, CDR2 SVGIG, per germline (reference sequence). Here the CDR3 reads CVWRRDRAPLEAFF. The DNA for the CDR3 is TGTGTCTGGAGACGGGACAGGGCCCCTCTTGAAGCTTTCTTT.

This clone showed up many times. The genes are TRBV3-1 and TRBJ2-2; TRBD2 aligns across 15 bases. Germline V gene sequence: CDR1 LGHDT, CDR2 YNNKEL (reference sequence). V trimming: 4 bases; J trimming: 4 bases; junction bases outside the gene matches: 10. The CDR3 loop spans 19 amino acids. CDR3 nucleotide sequence: TGTGCCAGCAGCCCCTGGACTAGCGGGGGGGCCGATATCACCGGGGAGCTGTTTTTT. Its translation is CASSPWTSGGADITGELFF. Looking up the rest from reference TRBV3-1 and TRBJ2-2 gives the full variable domain: DTAVSQTPKYLVTQMGNDKSIKCEQNLGHDTMYWYKQDSKKFLKIMFSYNNKELIINETVPNRFSPKSPDKAHLNLHINSLELGDSAVYFCASSPWTSGGADITGELFFGEGSRLTVL.

Regarding this clone: This could be a read error, since a much larger clone is one nucleotide away. The sample contains more than one DNA sequence encoding this CDR3. This chain uses TRBV5-6 with TRBJ2-1; 11 positions match TRBD2. V trimming: 4 bases; J trimming: 7 bases; junction bases outside the gene matches: 4. The germline V gene has CDR1 SGHDT and CDR2 YYEEEE. The CDR3 totals 14 residues. CDR3 DNA sequence: TGTGCCAGCAGCCTGTCTAGCGGGAGGAATGAGCAGTTCTTC. The encoded protein is CASSLSSGRNEQFF.

Many counts were recorded for this clone. V is TRBV7-3 and J is TRBJ1-1, with D tentatively TRBD1 (5 bases). V lost 4 bases, J lost 8 bases, and 17 bases lay in between. The CDR3 contains 14 residues. Looked up from germline, CDR1 is SGHTA and CDR2 is FQGTGA. The CDR3 bases are TGTGCCAGCAGCTCCAGTGGACATTCTAGGGAAGCTTTCTTT. As protein: CASSSSGHSREAFF.

There are many counts of this clone. The chain employs TRBV19 and TRBJ1-3; D not resolved. Germline assignment: CDR1 LNHDA and CDR2 SQIVND (reference sequence). V was cut by 4 bases and J by 1 base, with 5 bases left in between. The CDR3 covers 13 residues. This chain's CDR3 is CASSSSSGNTIYF. The DNA of the CDR3 is TGTGCCAGTAGTAGTTCGTCTGGAAACACCATATATTTT.

This clone has a count of ten or more. V gene TRBV11-2 combines with J gene TRBJ2-7; D perhaps matches TRBD2 (6 bases). The CDR3 runs to 15 residues. Trimming took off 6 bases at V and 3 bases at J, with 18 bases between the two ends. Per the germline V gene, CDR1 is SGHAT and CDR2 is FQNNGV. CDR3 residues: CASSSPAGGDYEQYF. The CDR3 DNA follows: TGTGCCAGCAGTTCTCCCGCAGGCGGGGACTACGAGCAGTACTTC.

This clone was detected many times. The rearrangement links TRBV20-1 to TRBJ2-1; possibly TRBD2 for D (6 bases). The germline CDR1 and CDR2 sequences are DFQATT and SNEGSKA (reference sequence). The CDR3 spans 11 residues. Trimming removed 1 base at V and 10 bases at J, with 8 bases between. CDR3 loop: CSARGGGEQFF. The CDR3 bases are TGCAGTGCTAGAGGGGGAGGCGAGCAGTTCTTC.